This T cell receptor (beta chain) comes out of a study of blood T cell repertoires in COVID-19. Assay: immunoSEQ multiplex PCR; the TCRdb copy retains only in-frame clones and omits some. The table shows hundreds of thousands of clones, with about 90% occurring only once. V lost 6 bases, J lost 2 bases, and 5 bases stayed unmatched. The CDR3 totals 15 residues. CDR1 is SGHTA and CDR2 is FQGTGA in the germline V gene. The sample consisted of peripheral blood. The chain recombines TRBV7-3 with TRBJ2-3; 10 nucleotides agree with TRBD2. This clonotype was sampled from an older woman with COVID-19, enrolled during active disease. CDR3 residues: CASRSSGGVTDTQYF. DNA for the CDR3: TGTGCCAGCAGGTCAAGCGGGGGGGTCACAGATACGCAGTATTTT.